Following are 13 T cell receptor beta chains from one sample sequenced in a study of cytomegalovirus exposure and HLA in healthy donors. PCR employed 60 Vbeta and 13 Jbeta primers. Measured with immunoSEQ multiplex PCR; TCRdb has only the in-frame clones, and not every one. The data show fewer than 150,000 clones, about 83% seen once. Material for sequencing was PBMCs. The receptor source for this set is a woman aged 35 to 49 in good health and CMV-seropositive.

This clone was found a few times. The chain joins TRBV27 to TRBJ2-1, with a weak D call TRBD1 (5 bases). This CDR3 has 16 amino acids. Trimming stripped 3 bases from V and 0 bases from J, with 12 bases between. Germline V gene data show CDR1 as MNHEY and CDR2 as SMNVEV (reference sequence). As DNA, the CDR3 is TGTGCCAGCAGTTTGGTAGGGGCCAGCTCCTACAATGAGCAGTTCTTC. Translating it yields CASSLVGASSYNEQFF.

The CDR3 is CASSLRRGPLAKNIQYF. As DNA, the CDR3 is TGTGCCAGCAGCTTGAGGCGGGGGCCCCTAGCCAAAAACATTCAGTACTTC. The chain has TRBV5-8 and TRBJ2-4, with TRBD2 as a possible D gene (7 bases). Trimming removed 1 base from V and 0 bases from J, with 14 bases in between. Germline assignment: CDR1 SGHTS and CDR2 YDEGEE. CDR3 size: 17 residues. Using reference TRBV5-8 and TRBJ2-4 for the parts outside the CDR3, the full variable domain is EAGVTQSPTHLIKTRGQQATLRCSPISGHTSVYWYQQALGLGLQFLLWYDEGEERNRGNFPPRFSGRQFPNYSSELNVNALELEDSALYLCASSLRRGPLAKNIQYFGAGTRLSVL.

This sequence joins TRBV5-6 and TRBJ1-2, with 7 bases fitting TRBD1. Germline lookup yields CDR1 SGHDT and CDR2 YYEEEE. The V gene end was trimmed by 4 bases and the J gene end by 5 bases; junction bases not matched to a gene: 5. The CDR3 extends over 13 amino acids. The CDR3 region is CASSETGIYGYTF. The CDR3 DNA reads TGTGCCAGCAGCGAGACAGGGATATATGGCTACACCTTC.

A single count supports this clone. The chain carries TRBV7-9 and TRBJ1-5, with D uncertain. V lost 1 base, J lost 7 bases, and 8 bases lay in between. Looked up from germline, CDR1 is SEHNR and CDR2 is FQNEAQ (reference sequence). The length of the CDR3 is 13 residues. The CDR3 region is CASSLDGLQPQHF. The CDR3 region has the DNA TGTGCCAGCAGCTTAGACGGACTCCAGCCCCAGCATTTT.

The chain recombines TRBV5-1 with TRBJ2-7; D is possibly TRBD2 (6 bases). V lost 1 base to trimming and J lost 1 base, with 15 bases between them. Germline-derived CDR1 and CDR2 are SGHRS and YFSETQ. The CDR3 runs 16 residues. The CDR3 nucleotides read TGCGCCAGCAGCTTGTCTTTCGGACTACAGTCCTACGAGCAGTACTTC. This encodes CASSLSFGLQSYEQYF.

The chain couples TRBV6-1 to TRBJ2-7; D might be TRBD1 (6 bases). This CDR3 region has 14 residues. The V gene lost 3 bases and the J gene lost 2 bases, with 11 bases spanning the gap. In germline, CDR1 is MNHNS, CDR2 SASEGT. Written as DNA, the CDR3 is TGTGCCAGCAGTGATTTAGGACAGACCTACGAGCAGTACTTC. Translation gives CASSDLGQTYEQYF.

The chain couples TRBV27 to TRBJ2-7; tentatively, D is TRBD2 (5 bases). Germline assignment: CDR1 MNHEY and CDR2 SMNVEV (reference sequence). Between the trimmed V and J ends, which lost 10 bases and 0 bases, there was a span of 13 bases. The CDR3 contains 13 residues. DNA of the CDR3: TGTGCCACCGGGAAGCTCGACTCCTACGAGCAGTACTTC. It yields the protein CATGKLDSYEQYF.

This clone was picked up one time. The chain recombines TRBV5-6 with TRBJ2-2; 7 nucleotides align to TRBD2. This CDR3 has 16 residues. In germline, CDR1 is SGHDT, CDR2 YYEEEE. J was trimmed by 0 bases and V by 0 bases; bases with no gene match: 2. The CDR3 reads CASSLGGLPNTGELFF. The CDR3 DNA sequence: TGTGCCAGCAGCTTGGGGGGACTACCGAACACCGGGGAGCTGTTTTTT.

The chain couples TRBV5-1 to TRBJ2-7; D is perhaps TRBD2 (7 bases). The CDR3 length is 14 residues. The germline V and J ends were trimmed by 4 bases and 1 base, with 12 bases remaining between them. The germline V gene encodes CDR1 SGHRS and CDR2 YFSETQ. The DNA of the CDR3 is TGCGCCAGCAGCCCGGGGGGCTGGTCCTACGAGCAGTACTTC. Amino acids: CASSPGGWSYEQYF.

This clone came up once. The chain combines TRBV10-3 with TRBJ2-1, with TRBD1 matching over 9 bases. The ends lost 6 bases at V and 4 bases at J; junction bases unmatched: 7. There are 15 residues in the CDR3. Germline-derived CDR1 and CDR2 are ENHRY and SYGVKD. For the CDR3, the DNA is TGTGCCATCAGATCCGACAGGGGGAGTTACAATGAGCAGTTCTTC. Protein product: CAIRSDRGSYNEQFF.

V usage is TRBV7-2 and J usage is TRBJ2-3; TRBD2 matches at 13 bases. The trim removed 5 bases at V and 6 bases at J, leaving 11 bases unmatched. This CDR3 contains 17 residues. Germline loops: CDR1 SGHTA, CDR2 FQGNSA. The CDR3 DNA reads TGTGCCAGCAGCCCGGGACTAGCGGGACCGTCGCTGGATACGCAGTATTTT. Translation gives CASSPGLAGPSLDTQYF.

This clone has a handful of counts. The chain recombines TRBV4-2 with TRBJ2-3, with D possibly being TRBD1 (6 bases). This CDR3 spans 16 amino acids. The germline V gene encodes CDR1 LGHNA and CDR2 YNFKEQ. V lost 1 base to trimming and J lost 5 bases, with 16 bases between them. The CDR3 is CASSQVGSGAGDTQYF. In DNA form, the CDR3 reads TGTGCCAGCAGCCAAGTTGGGTCAGGGGCGGGAGATACGCAGTATTTT.

This chain connects TRBV27 to TRBJ1-5; tentatively, D is TRBD1 (5 bases). CDR1 is MNHEY and CDR2 is SMNVEV in the germline V gene (reference sequence). Deletions cut 6 bases from V and 4 bases from J, with 22 bases between. This CDR3 comprises 17 residues. Here the CDR3 reads CASSPRQGSVRNQPQHF. The CDR3 nucleotides read TGTGCCAGCAGCCCCCGGCAGGGCTCCGTCCGAAATCAGCCCCAGCATTTT.